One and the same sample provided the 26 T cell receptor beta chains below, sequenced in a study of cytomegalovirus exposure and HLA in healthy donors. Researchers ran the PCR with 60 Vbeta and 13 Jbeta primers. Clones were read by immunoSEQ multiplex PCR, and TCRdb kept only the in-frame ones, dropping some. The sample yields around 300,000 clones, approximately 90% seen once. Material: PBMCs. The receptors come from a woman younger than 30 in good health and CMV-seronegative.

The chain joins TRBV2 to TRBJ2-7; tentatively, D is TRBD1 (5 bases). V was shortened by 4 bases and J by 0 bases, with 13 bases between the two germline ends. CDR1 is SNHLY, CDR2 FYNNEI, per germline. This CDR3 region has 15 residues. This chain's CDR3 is CASSVRGSLSYEQYF. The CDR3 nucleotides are TGTGCCAGCAGTGTTAGGGGATCCCTCTCCTACGAGCAGTACTTC.

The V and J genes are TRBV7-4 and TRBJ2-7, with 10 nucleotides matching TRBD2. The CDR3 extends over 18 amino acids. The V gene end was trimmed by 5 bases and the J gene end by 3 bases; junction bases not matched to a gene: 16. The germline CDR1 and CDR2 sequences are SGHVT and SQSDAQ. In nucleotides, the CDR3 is TGTGCCAGCAGCCCGTCTAGCGGGGGCCAGATTATTTACTACGAGCAGTACTTC. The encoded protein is CASSPSSGGQIIYYEQYF.

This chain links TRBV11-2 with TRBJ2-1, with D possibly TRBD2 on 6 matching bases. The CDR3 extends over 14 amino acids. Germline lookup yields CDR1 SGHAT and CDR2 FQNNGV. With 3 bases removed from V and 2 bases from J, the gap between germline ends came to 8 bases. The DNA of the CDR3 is TGTGCCAGCAGCTTTGGCGGGACCTACAATGAGCAGTTCTTC. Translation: CASSFGGTYNEQFF. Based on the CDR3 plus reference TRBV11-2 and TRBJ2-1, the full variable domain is EAGVAQSPRYKIIEKRQSVAFWCNPISGHATLYWYQQILGQGPKLLIQFQNNGVVDDSQLPKDRFSAERLKGVDSTLKIQPAKLEDSAVYLCASSFGGTYNEQFFGPGTRLTVL.

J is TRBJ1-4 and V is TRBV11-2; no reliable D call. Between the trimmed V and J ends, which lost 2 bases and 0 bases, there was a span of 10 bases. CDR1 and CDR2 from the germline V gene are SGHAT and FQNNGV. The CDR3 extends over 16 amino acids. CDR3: CASSLREVATNEKLFF. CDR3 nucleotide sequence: TGTGCCAGCAGCTTAAGGGAGGTGGCAACTAATGAAAAACTGTTTTTT.

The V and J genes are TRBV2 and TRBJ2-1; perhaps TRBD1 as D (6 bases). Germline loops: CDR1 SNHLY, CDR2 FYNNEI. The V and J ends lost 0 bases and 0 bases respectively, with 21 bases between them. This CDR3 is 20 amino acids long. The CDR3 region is CASSEAPFSDSLYSYNEQFF. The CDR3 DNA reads TGTGCCAGCAGTGAAGCGCCCTTCTCGGACAGCCTTTACTCCTACAATGAGCAGTTCTTC.

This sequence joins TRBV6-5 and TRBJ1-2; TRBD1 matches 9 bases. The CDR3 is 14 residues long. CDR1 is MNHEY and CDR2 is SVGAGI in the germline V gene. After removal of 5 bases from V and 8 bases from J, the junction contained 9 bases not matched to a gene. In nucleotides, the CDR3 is TGTGCCAGCAGTCCCCCGGGACAGGGTATCGGCTACACCTTC. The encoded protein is CASSPPGQGIGYTF.

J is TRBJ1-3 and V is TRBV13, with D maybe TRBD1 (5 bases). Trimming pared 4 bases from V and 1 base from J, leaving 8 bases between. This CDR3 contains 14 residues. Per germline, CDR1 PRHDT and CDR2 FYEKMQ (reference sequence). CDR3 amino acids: CASSSQGSGNTIYF. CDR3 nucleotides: TGTGCCAGCAGCTCCCAGGGATCTGGAAACACCATATATTTT.

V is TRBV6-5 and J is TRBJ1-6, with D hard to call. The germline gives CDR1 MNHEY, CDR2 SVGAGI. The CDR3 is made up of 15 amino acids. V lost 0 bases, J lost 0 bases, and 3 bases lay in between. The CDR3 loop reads CASSYSSSYNSPLHF. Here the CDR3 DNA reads TGTGCCAGCAGTTACTCCAGCTCCTATAATTCACCCCTCCACTTT.

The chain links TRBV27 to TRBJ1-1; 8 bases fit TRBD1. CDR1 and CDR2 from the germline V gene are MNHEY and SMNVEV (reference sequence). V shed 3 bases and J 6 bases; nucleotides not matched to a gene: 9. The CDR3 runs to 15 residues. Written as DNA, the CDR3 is TGTGCCAGCAGTTTTTCGACTCAGGGGGCCGCTGAAGCTTTCTTT. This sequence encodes CASSFSTQGAAEAFF.

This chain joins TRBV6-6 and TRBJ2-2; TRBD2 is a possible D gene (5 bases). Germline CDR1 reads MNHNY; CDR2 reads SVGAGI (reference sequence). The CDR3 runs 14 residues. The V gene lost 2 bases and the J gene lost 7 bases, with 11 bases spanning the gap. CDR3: CASSYPDSGGELFF. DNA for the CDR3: TGTGCCAGCAGTTACCCGGACTCGGGCGGGGAGCTGTTTTTT.

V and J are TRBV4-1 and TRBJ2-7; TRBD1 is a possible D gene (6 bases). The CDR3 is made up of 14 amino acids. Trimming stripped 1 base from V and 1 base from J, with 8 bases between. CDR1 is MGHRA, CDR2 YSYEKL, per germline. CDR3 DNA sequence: TGCGCCAGCAGCCAAGGGACAGATTCCTACGAGCAGTACTTC. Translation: CASSQGTDSYEQYF.

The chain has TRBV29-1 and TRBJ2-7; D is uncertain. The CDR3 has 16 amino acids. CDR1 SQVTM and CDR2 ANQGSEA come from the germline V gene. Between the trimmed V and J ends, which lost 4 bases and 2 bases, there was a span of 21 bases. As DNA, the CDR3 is TGCAGCGTTGCCTTTCGTCGGCAAGACAATGCCTACGAGCAGTACTTC. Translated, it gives CSVAFRRQDNAYEQYF.

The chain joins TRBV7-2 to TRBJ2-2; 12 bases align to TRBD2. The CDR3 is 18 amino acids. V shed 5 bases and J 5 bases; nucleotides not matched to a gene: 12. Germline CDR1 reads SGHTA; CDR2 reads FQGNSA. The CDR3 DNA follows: TGTGCCAGCAGCCCTAGGGCTTCCGGGACTAGCGGGACCGGGGAGCTGTTTTTT. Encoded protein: CASSPRASGTSGTGELFF.

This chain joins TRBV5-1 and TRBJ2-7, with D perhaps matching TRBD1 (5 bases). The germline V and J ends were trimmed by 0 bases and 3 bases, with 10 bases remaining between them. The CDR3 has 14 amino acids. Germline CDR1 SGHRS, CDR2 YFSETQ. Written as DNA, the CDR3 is TGCGCCAGCAGCTTGGGACAGCACCGCTACGAGCAGTACTTC. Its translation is CASSLGQHRYEQYF.

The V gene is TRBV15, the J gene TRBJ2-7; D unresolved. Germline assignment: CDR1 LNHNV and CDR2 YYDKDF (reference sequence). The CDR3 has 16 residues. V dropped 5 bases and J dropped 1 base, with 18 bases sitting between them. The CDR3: CATSLGEASESYEQYF. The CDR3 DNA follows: TGTGCCACCAGCCTAGGTGAAGCATCAGAGTCCTACGAGCAGTACTTC.

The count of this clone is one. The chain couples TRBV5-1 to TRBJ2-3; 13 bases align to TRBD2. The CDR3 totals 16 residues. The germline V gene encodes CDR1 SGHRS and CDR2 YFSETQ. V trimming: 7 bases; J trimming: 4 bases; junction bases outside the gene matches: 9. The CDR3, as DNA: TGCGCCAGCGGATCCGGGACTAGCGGGGCCCCAGATACGCAGTATTTT. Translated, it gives CASGSGTSGAPDTQYF.

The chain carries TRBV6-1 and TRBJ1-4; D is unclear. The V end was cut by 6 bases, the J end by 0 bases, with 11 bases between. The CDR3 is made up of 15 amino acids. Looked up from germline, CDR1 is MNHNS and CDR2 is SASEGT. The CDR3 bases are TGTGCCAGCAGCCGCCCACCTACAACTAATGAAAAACTGTTTTTT. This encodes CASSRPPTTNEKLFF.

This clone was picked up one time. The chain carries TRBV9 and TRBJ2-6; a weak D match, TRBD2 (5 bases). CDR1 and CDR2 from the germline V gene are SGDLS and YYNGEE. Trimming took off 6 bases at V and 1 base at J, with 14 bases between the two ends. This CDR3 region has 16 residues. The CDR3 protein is CASTRTGFSGANVLTF. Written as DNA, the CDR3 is TGTGCCAGCACACGGACGGGATTTTCTGGGGCCAACGTCCTGACTTTC.

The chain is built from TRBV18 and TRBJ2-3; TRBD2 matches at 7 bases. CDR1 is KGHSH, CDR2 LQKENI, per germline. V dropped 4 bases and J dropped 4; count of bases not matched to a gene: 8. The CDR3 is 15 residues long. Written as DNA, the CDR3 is TGTGCCAGCTCACAGGAATTTAGCGGGTCAGATACGCAGTATTTT. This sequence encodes CASSQEFSGSDTQYF.

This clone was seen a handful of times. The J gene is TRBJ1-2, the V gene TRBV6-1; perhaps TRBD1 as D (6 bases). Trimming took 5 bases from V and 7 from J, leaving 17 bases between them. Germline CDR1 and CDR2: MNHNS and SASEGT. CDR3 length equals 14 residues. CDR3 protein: CASSYQGMSGGYTF. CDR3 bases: TGTGCCAGCAGTTATCAGGGGATGTCTGGTGGCTACACCTTC.

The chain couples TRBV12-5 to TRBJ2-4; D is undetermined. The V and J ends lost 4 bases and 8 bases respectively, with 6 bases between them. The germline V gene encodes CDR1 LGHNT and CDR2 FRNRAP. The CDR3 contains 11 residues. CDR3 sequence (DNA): TGTGCTAGTGGTTCCTATGACATTCAGTACTTC. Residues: CASGSYDIQYF.

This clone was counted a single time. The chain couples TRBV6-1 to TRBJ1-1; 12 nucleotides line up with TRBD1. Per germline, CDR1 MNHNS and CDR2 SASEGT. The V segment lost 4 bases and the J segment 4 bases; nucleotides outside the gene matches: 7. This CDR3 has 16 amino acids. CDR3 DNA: TGTGCCAGCAGTGGAGGGACAGGGGGCTCGGGCACTGAAGCTTTCTTT. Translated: CASSGGTGGSGTEAFF.

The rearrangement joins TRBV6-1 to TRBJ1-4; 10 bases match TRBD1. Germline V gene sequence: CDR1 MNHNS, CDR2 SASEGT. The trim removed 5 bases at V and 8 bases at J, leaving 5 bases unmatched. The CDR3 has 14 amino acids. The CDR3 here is CASSKGDRGEKLFF. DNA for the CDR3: TGTGCCAGCAGTAAGGGGGACAGGGGAGAAAAACTGTTTTTT.

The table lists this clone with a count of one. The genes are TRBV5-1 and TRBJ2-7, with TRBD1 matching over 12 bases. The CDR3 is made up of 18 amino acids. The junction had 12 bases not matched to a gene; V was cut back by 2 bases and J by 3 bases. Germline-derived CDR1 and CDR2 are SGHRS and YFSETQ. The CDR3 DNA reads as TGCGCCAGCAGCTTTCGGGACAGGGGGCCGAGCGGTGGCTACGAGCAGTACTTC. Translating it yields CASSFRDRGPSGGYEQYF.

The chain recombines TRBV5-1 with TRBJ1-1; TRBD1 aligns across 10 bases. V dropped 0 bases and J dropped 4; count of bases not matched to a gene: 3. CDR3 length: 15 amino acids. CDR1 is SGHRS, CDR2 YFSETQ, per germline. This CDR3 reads CASSLGTGGSTEAFF. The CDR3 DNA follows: TGCGCCAGCAGCTTGGGGACAGGGGGGAGCACTGAAGCTTTCTTT. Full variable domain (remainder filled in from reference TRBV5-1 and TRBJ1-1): KAGVTQTPRYLIKTRGQQVTLSCSPISGHRSVSWYQQTPGQGLQFLFEYFSETQRNKGNFPGRFSGRQFSNSRSEMNVSTLELGDSALYLCASSLGTGGSTEAFFGQGTRLTVV.

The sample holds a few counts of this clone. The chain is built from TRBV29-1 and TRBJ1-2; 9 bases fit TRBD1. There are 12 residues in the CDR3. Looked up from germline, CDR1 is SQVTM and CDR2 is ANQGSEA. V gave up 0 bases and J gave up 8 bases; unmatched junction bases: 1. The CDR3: CSVEDTGGGYTF. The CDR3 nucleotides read TGCAGCGTTGAAGATACAGGGGGCGGCTACACCTTC.